This T cell receptor (beta chain) was sequenced during a study of human T cells and chemical hapten exposure. TCRdb redid the calling of the RACE reads with MiXCR, one entry per CDR3 protein. The sample holds 85,000 or so distinct CDR3 sequences, 11% seen once. This clonotype was seen a handful of times. This sample's time point: patch test 2, 6 weeks after DPC sensitization. Sample treatment: therapeutic diphenylcyclopropenone sensitization with weekly scalp DPC. The specimen was whole blood, collected in connection with sensitization to the hapten diphenylcyclopropenone (DPC). This receptor was taken from a man younger than 35 with alopecia areata. Some clones in this sample may be carry-over from other donors' samples.

CDR3 loop: CASSRGTGKGYTF. The CDR3, as DNA: TGTGCCAGCAGTCGCGGGACAGGGAAAGGCTACACCTTC. V gene TRBV6-2 or TRBV6-3 combines with J gene TRBJ1-2, with TRBD1 identical over 9 bases. V was pared by 5 bases and J by 8 bases, with 6 bases of the junction left unmatched. The CDR3 spans 13 residues. The germline V gene encodes CDR1 MNHEY and CDR2 SVGEGT.